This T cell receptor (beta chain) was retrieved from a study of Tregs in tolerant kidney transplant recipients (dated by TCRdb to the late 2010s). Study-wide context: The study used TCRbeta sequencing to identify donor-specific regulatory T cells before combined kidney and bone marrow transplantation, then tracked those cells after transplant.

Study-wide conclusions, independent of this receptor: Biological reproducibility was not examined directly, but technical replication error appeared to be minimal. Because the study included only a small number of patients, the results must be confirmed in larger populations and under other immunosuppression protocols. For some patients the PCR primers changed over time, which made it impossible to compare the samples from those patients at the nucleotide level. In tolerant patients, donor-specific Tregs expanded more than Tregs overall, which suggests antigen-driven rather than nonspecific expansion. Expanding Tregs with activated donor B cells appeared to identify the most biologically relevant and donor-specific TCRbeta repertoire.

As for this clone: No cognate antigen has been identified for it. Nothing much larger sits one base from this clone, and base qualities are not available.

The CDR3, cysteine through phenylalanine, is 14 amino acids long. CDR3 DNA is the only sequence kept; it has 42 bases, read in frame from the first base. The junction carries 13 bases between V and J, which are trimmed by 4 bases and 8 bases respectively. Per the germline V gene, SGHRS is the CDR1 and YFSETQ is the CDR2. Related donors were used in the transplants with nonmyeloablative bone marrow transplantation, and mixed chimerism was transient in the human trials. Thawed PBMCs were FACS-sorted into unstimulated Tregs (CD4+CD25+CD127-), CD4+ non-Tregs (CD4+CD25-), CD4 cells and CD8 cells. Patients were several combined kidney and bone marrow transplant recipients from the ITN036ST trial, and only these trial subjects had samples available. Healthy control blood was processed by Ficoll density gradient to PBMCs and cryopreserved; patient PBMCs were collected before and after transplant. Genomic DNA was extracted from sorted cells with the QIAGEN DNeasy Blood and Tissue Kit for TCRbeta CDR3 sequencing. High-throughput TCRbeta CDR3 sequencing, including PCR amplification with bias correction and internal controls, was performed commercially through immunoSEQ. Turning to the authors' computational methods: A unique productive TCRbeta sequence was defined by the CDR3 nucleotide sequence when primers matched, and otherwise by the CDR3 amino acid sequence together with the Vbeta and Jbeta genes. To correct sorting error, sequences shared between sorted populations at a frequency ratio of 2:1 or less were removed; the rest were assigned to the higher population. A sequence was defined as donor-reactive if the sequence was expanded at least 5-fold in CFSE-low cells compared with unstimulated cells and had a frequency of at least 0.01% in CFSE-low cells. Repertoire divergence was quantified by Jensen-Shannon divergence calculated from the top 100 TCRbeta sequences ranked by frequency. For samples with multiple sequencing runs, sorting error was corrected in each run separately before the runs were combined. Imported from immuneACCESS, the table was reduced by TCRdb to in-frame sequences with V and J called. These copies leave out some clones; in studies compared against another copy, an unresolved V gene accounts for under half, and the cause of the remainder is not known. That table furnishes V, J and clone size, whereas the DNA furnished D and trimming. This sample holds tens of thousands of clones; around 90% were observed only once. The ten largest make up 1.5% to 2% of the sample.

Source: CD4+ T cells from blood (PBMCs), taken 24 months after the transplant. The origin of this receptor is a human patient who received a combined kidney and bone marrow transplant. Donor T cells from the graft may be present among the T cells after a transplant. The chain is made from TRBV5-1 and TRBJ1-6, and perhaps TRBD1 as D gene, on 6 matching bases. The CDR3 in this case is CASSVKQGYSPLHF. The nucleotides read TGCGCCAGCAGCGTGAAGCAGGGGTATTCACCCCTCCACTTT.